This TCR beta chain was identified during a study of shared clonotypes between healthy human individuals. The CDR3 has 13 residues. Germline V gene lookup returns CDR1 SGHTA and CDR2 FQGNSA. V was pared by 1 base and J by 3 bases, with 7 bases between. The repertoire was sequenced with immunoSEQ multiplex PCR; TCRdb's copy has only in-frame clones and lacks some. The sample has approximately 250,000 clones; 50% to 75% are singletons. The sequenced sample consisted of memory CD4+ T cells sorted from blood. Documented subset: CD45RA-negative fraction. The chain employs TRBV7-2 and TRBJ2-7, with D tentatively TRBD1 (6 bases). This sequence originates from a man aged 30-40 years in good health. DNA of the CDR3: TGTGCCAGCAGCTTAGAACAGGGCTACGAGCAGTACTTC. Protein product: CASSLEQGYEQYF.